The source of this T cell receptor beta chain is a study of read filtering for tumor transcriptome and immune sequencing. Study information: After DNase treatment, RNA was made into whole-transcriptome libraries.

CDR1 and CDR2 from the germline V gene are MNHEY and SVGAGI. Trimming removed 0 bases at V and 1 base at J, with 15 bases between. The CDR3 consists of 17 residues. On this clonotype itself: A clone one base away is much larger, so this may be a read error. The conserved closing phenylalanine or tryptophan is absent in this CDR3, likely reflecting a read error.

The library was built from around 400 ng RNA with molecular barcoded adaptors for alpha/delta and beta/gamma chains. TCRdb redid the calling of the reads with MiXCR, one entry per CDR3 protein. The sample comprises 90,000 to 95,000 distinct CDR3 sequences, around a fifth of which are singletons, and about an eighth rests with the top ten. V is TRBV6-5 and J is TRBJ1-1; D is unresolved. Sequenced material: a population of CD138-negative cells sorted from bone marrow. The TCR originated in a donor aged 40 or over with multiple myeloma. For the CDR3, the DNA is TGTGCCAGCAGTTACTCGATTGGTGCGTCGGCGAACACTGAAGCTTTCTCT. Residues: CASSYSIGASANTEAFS.